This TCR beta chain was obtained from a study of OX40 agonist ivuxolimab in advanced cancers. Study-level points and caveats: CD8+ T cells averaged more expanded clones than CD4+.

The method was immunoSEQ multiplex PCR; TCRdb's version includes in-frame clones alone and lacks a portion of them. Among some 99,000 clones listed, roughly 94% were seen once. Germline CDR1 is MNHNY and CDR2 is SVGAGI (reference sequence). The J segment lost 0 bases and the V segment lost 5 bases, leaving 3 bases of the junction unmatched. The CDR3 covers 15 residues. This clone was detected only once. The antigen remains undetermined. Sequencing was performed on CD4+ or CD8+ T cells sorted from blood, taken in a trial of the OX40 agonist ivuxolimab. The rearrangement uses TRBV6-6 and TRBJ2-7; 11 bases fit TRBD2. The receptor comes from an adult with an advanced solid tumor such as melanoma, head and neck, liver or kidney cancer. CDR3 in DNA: TGTGCCAGCAGTACTGGACTAGCGGGCTCCTACGAGCAGTACTTC. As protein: CASSTGLAGSYEQYF.